This T cell receptor beta chain was found in a study of T cell repertoires in cytomegalovirus infection. This clonotype has more than one count but fewer than ten. Germline lookup yields CDR1 SGHVS and CDR2 FQNEAQ. The CDR3 is 18 amino acids. Unmatched junction bases numbered 11, after V lost 1 base and J lost 7 bases. TCRdb independently ran MiXCR on the reads; one entry per CDR3 protein. Of hundreds of thousands of distinct CDR3 sequences listed, about a sixth are singletons. The TCR originated in a human donor in good health (CMV status not recorded). Some clones in this sample may be carry-over from other donors' samples. Material for sequencing was PBMCs. This chain links TRBV7-8 with TRBJ2-1; 12 nucleotides line up with TRBD2. The CDR3, as DNA: TGTGCCAGCAGCTTAGGTCCTAGCGGGGGGGCAGGTGGGAATGAGCAGTTCTTC. This translates into CASSLGPSGGAGGNEQFF.